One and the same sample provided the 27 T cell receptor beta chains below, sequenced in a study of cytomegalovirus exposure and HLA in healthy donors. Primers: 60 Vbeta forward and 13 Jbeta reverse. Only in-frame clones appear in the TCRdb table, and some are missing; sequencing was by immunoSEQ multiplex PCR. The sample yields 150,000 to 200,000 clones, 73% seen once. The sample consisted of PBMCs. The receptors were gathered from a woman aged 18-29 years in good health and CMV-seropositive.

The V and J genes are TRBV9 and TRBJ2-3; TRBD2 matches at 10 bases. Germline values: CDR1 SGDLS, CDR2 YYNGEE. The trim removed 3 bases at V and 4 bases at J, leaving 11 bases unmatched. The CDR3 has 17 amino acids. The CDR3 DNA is TGTGCCAGCAGCGAGCCCCTGAGCGGGGGGGGTGCAGATACGCAGTATTTT. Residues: CASSEPLSGGGADTQYF.

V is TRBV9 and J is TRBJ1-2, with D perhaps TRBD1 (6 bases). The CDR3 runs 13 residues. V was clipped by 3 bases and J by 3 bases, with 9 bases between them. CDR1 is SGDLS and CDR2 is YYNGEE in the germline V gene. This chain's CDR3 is CASSDGTYYGYTF. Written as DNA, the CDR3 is TGTGCCAGCAGCGATGGGACATACTATGGCTACACCTTC.

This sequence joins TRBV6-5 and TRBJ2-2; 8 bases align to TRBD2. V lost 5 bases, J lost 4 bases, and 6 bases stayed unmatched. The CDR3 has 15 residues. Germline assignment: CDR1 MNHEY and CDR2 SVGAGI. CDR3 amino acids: CASSTLGRATGELFF. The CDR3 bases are TGTGCCAGCAGTACTCTCGGGAGGGCCACCGGGGAGCTGTTTTTT.

The CDR3 loop reads CASSLSGTGRNEQFF. The CDR3 DNA reads TGTGCCAGCAGTTTGAGCGGGACAGGGCGCAATGAGCAGTTCTTC. This chain links TRBV27 with TRBJ2-1; TRBD1 matches 9 bases. This CDR3 spans 15 amino acids. The V and J ends lost 3 bases and 6 bases, in that order; junction bases with no gene match: 6. Germline V gives CDR1 MNHEY, CDR2 SMNVEV (reference sequence).

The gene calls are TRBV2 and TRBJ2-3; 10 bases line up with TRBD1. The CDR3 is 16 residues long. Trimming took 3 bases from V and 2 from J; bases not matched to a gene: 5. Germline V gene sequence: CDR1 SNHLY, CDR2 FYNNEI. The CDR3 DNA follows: TGTGCCAGCAGTGACCGGACAGGGGGGTACACAGATACGCAGTATTTT. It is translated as CASSDRTGGYTDTQYF.

This CDR3 is CAWSDTSGVQETQYF. For the CDR3, the DNA is TGTGCCTGGAGCGACACAAGCGGTGTCCAAGAGACCCAGTACTTC. J is TRBJ2-5 and V is TRBV30; possibly TRBD2 for D (5 bases). V gave up 3 bases and J gave up 1 base, with 15 bases separating them. The CDR3 is 15 residues long. CDR1 GTSNPN and CDR2 SVGIG come from the germline V gene (reference sequence).

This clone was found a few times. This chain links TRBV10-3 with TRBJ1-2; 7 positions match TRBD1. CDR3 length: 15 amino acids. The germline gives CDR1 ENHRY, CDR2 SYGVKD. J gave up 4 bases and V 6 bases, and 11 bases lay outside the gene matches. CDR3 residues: CAIRGIDRDLYGYTF. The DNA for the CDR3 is TGTGCCATCAGAGGGATTGACAGGGACCTCTATGGCTACACCTTC.

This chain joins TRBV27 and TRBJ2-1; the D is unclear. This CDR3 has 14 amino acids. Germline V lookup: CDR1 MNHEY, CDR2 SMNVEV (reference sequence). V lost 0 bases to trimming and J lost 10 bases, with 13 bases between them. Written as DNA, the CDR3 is TGTGCCAGCAGTTTATCTCCGAGTCTGCGAGAGCAGTTCTTC. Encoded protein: CASSLSPSLREQFF.

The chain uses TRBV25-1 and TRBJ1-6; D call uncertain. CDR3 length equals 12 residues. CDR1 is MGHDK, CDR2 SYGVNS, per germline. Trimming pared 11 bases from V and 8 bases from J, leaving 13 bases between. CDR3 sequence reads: CAGGRPHSPLHF. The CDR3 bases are TGTGCCGGCGGTCGGCCCCATTCACCCCTCCACTTT.

The CDR3 bases are TGTGCCAGCAGTTACGAGGGAACCCATCAGCCCCAGCATTTT. The encoded protein is CASSYEGTHQPQHF. The V and J genes are TRBV6-6 and TRBJ1-5; no clear D. CDR1 and CDR2 from the germline V gene are MNHNY and SVGAGI (reference sequence). The ends were cut back, 2 bases at V and 5 bases at J, with 10 bases in the middle. CDR3 size: 14 residues.

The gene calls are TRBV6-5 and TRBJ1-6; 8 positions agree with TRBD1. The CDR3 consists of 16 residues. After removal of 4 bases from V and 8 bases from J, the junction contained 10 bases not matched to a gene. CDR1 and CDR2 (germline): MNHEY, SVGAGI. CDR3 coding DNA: TGTGCCAGCAGTTCCTCCAGGGGGCCTGAAGATTCACCCCTCCACTTT. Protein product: CASSSSRGPEDSPLHF.

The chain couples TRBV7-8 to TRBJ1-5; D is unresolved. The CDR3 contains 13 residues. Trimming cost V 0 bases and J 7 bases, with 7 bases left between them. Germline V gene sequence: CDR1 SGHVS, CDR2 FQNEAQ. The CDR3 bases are TGTGCCAGCAGCTTAGCGCGAGAACAGCCCCAGCATTTT. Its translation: CASSLAREQPQHF. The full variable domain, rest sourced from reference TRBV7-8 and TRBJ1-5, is GAGVSQSPRYKVAKRGQDVALRCDPISGHVSLFWYQQALGQGPEFLTYFQNEAQLDKSGLPSDRFFAERPEGSVSTLKIQRTQQEDSAVYLCASSLAREQPQHFGDGTRLSIL.

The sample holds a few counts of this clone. The CDR3 nucleotides read TGTGCCAGCAGCGTAGGCACTAGCGGGGGGAATGAGCAGTTCTTC. Protein product: CASSVGTSGGNEQFF. The chain has TRBV9 and TRBJ2-1; TRBD2 matches 12 bases. The trim removed 0 bases at V and 7 bases at J, leaving 2 bases unmatched. There are 15 residues in the CDR3. Germline CDR1 SGDLS, CDR2 YYNGEE.

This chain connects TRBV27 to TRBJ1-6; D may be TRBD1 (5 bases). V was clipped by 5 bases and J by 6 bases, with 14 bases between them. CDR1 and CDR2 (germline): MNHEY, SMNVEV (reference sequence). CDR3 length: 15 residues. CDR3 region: CASSIGHVPNSPLHF. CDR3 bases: TGTGCCAGCAGTATAGGACACGTCCCTAATTCACCCCTCCACTTT.

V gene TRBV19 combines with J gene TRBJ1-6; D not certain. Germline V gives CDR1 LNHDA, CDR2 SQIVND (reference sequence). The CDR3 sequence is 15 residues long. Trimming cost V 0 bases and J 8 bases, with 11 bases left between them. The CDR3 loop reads CASSIDPEEDSPLHF. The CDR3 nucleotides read TGTGCCAGTAGTATAGATCCGGAGGAGGATTCACCCCTCCACTTT.

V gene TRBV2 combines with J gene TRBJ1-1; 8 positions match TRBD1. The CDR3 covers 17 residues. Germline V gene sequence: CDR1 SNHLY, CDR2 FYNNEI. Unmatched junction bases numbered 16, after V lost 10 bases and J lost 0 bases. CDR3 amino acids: CAIAMTGTGGMNTEAFF. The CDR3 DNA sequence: TGTGCCATCGCAATGACCGGGACAGGAGGCATGAACACTGAAGCTTTCTTT. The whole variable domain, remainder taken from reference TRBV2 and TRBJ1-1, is EPEVTQTPSHQVTQMGQEVILRCVPISNHLYFYWYRQILGQKVEFLVSFYNNEISEKSEIFDDQFSVERPDGSNFTLKIRSTKLEDSAMYFCAIAMTGTGGMNTEAFFGQGTRLTVV.

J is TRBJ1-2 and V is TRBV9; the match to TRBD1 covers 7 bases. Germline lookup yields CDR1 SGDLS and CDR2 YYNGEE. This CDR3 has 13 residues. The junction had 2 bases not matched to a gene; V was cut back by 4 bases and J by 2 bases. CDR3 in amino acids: CASSQGQNYGYTF. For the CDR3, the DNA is TGTGCCAGCAGCCAGGGACAGAACTATGGCTACACCTTC.

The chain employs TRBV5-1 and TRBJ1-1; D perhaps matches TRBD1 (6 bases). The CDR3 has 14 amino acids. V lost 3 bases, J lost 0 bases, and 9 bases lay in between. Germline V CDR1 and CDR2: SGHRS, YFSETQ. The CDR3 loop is CASSSGTLNTEAFF. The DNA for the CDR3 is TGCGCCAGCAGCTCTGGGACATTGAACACTGAAGCTTTCTTT.

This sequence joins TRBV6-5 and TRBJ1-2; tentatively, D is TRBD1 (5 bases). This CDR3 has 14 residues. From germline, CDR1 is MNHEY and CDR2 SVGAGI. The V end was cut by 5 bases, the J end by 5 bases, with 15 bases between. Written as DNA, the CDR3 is TGTGCCAGCAGTCCTTTTAAAGACAGTTATGGCTACACCTTC. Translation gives CASSPFKDSYGYTF.

In nucleotides, the CDR3 is TGCGCCAGCAGCTTGGGGGGCGCAGGGACTGAAGCTTTCTTT. It specifies CASSLGGAGTEAFF. The chain employs TRBV5-1 and TRBJ1-1, with D perhaps TRBD1 (5 bases). Germline CDR1 and CDR2: SGHRS and YFSETQ. Trimming shortened V by 0 bases and J by 5 bases, and 11 bases separated the two germline ends. The CDR3 contains 14 residues.

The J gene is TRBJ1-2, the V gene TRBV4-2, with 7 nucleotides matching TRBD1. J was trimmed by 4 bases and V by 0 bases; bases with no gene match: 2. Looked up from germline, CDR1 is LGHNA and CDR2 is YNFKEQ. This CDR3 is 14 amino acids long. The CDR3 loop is CASSQDRTGYGYTF. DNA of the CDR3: TGTGCCAGCAGCCAAGATCGGACAGGCTATGGCTACACCTTC.

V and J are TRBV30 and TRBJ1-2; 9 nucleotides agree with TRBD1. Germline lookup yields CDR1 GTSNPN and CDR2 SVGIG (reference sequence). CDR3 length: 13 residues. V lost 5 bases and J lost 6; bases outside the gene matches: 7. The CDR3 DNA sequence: TGTGCCTGGGCCAGGACAGGGGAAGATGGCTACACCTTC. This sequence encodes CAWARTGEDGYTF. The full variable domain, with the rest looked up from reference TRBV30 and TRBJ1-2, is SQTIHQWPATLVQPVGSPLSLECTVEGTSNPNLYWYRQAAGRGLQLLFYSVGIGQISSEVPQNLSASRPQDRQFILSSKKLLLSDSGFYLCAWARTGEDGYTFGSGTRLTVV.

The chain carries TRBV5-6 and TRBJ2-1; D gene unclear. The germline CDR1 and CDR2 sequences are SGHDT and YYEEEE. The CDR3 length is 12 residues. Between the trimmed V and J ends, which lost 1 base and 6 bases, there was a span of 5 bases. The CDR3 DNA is TGTGCCAGCAGCTTGTCACTCAATGAGCAGTTCTTC. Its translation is CASSLSLNEQFF.

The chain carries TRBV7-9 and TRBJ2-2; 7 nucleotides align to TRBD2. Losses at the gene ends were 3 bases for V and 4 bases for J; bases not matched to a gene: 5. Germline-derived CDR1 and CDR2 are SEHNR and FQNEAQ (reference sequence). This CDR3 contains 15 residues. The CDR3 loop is CASSFSGGVTGELFF. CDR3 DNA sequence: TGTGCCAGCAGCTTTTCGGGGGGTGTCACCGGGGAGCTGTTTTTT.

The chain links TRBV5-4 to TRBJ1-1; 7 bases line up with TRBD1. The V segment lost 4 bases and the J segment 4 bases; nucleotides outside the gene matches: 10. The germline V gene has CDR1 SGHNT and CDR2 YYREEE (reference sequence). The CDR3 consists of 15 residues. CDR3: CASSQLQGGGTEAFF. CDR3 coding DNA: TGTGCCAGCAGCCAACTCCAGGGGGGCGGCACTGAAGCTTTCTTT. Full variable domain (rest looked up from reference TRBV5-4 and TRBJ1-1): ETGVTQSPTHLIKTRGQQVTLRCSSQSGHNTVSWYQQALGQGPQFIFQYYREEENGRGNFPPRFSGLQFPNYSSELNVNALELDDSALYLCASSQLQGGGTEAFFGQGTRLTVV.

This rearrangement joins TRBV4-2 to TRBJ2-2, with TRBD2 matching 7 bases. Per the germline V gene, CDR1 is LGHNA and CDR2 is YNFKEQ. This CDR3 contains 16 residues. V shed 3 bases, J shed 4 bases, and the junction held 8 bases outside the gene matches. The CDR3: CASSHETTSPTGELFF. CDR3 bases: TGTGCCAGCAGCCACGAGACGACTAGCCCCACCGGGGAGCTGTTTTTT.

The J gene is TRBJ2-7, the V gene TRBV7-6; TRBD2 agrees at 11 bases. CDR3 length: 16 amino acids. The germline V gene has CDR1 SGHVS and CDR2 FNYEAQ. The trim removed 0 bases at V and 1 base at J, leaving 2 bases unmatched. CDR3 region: CASSLAPSGGSYEQYF. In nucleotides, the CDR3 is TGTGCCAGCAGCTTAGCTCCTAGCGGGGGGTCCTACGAGCAGTACTTC.